The sequence of this T cell receptor beta chain was determined in a study of T cells in Graves' hyperthyroidism and ophthalmopathy. Findings and limits, study-wide: Classification by a 13 V-J model distinguished ophthalmopathy from stable hyperthyroidism.

Criteria for exclusion of patients were uncontrolled infection, other autoimmune disease, pregnancy or lactation. A 10 ml volume of fresh peripheral blood provided the PBMCs. TCR beta CDR3 region amplification was performed from RNA transcripts. A set of HTBI primers served as the primers for a first-round RT-PCR of the TCR CDR3. TCRdb reanalysed the multiplex PCR reads using MiXCR and keeps one entry per CDR3 protein. The sample carries 300,000 to 350,000 distinct CDR3 sequences, 15% to 20% recorded once. CDR3 length: 9 residues. Germline V gene data show CDR1 as DFQATT and CDR2 as SNEGSKA (reference sequence). Trimming took off 4 bases at V and 5 bases at J, with 0 bases between the two ends. To note about this clonotype: Its antigen is undetermined.

The rearrangement uses TRBV20-1 and TRBJ2-1; D is uncertain. The receptor's source is a woman aged 45-60 years with Graves' hyperthyroidism. The sample consisted of blood. The CDR3 nucleotides are TGCAGTGCTAACAATGAGCAGTTCTTC. This sequence encodes CSANNEQFF.